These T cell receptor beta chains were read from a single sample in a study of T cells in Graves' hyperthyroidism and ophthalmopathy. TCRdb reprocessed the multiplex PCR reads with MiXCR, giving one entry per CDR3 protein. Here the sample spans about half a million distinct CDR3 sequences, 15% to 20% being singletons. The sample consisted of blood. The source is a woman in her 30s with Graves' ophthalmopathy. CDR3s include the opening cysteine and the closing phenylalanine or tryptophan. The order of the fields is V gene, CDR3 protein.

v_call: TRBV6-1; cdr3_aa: CASSYTANQPQHF
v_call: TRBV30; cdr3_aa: CAWSVPPTDTQYF
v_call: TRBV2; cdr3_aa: CASTLGTSGTYEQYF
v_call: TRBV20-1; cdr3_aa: CSARPGGEVTFF
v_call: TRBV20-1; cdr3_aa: CSARAAGRGNQPQHF
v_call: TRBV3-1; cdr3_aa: CASSQGERGEQFF
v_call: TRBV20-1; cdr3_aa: CSARDPKVGPQETQYF
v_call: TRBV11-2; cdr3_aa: CASSLKVGGPTDTQYF
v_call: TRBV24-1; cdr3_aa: CATSVGTTRPGELFF
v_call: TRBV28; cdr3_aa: CASINPGQGAYGYTF
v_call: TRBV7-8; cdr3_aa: CASSRNYYGYTF
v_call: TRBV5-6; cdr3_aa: CASSLKQNTQYF
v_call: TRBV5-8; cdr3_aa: CASSFGEFTGELFF
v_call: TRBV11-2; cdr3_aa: CASSSGLAEQETQYF
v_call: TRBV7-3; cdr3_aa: CASSLMGGLLYEQYF